This T cell receptor beta chain was observed in a study of T cells after yellow fever vaccination. General study results and limits: Bulk-population clonotypes that are abundant could appear as contaminants in FACS-sorted repertoires.

Details on this clonotype: As yet, its antigen is unknown. A read error may explain this, as a much larger clone is one base away.

CDR1 SGHAT and CDR2 FQNNGV come from the germline V gene. The CDR3 sequence is 13 residues long. TCRdb reanalysed the 5' RACE reads using MiXCR and keeps one entry per CDR3 protein. The sample records 110,000 or so distinct CDR3 sequences, roughly 7.9% being singletons. The origin of this receptor is a man in his late teens or twenties who received the YFV17D yellow fever vaccine. The source was CD4+ T cells sorted from PBMCs, collected about 41 days after the first yellow fever vaccination. The V gene is TRBV11-2, the J gene TRBJ2-1, with D unclear. CDR3 region: CATSLAAYNEQFF. CDR3 coding DNA: TGTGCCACCAGCTTAGCTGCCTACAATGAGCAGTTCTTC.